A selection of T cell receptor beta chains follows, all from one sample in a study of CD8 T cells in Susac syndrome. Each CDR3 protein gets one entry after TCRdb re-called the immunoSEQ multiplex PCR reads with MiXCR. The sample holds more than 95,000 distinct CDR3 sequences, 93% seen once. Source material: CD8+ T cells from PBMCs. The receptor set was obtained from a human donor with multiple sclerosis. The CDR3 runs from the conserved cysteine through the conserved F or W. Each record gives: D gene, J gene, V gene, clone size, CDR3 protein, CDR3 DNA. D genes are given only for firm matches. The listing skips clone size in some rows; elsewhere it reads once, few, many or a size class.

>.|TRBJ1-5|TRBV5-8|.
CASSLSLERYYLQPQHF
TGTGCCAGCAGCTTGTCCTTGGAAAGGTATTACCTGCAGCCCCAGCATTTT
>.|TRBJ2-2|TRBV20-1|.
CSASGTNTGELFF
TGCAGTGCTAGCGGCACGAACACCGGGGAGCTGTTTTTT
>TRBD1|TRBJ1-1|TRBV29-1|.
CSVLDRGGAFF
TGCAGCGTTCTGGACAGGGGTGGGGCTTTCTTT
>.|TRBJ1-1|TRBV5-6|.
CASIGDTEAFF
TGTGCCAGCATTGGGGACACTGAAGCTTTCTTT
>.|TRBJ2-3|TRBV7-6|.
CASSLYGGRSTDTQYF
TGTGCCAGCAGCTTATACGGAGGTCGCTCCACAGATACGCAGTATTTT
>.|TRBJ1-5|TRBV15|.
CATSLPDSNQPQHF
TGTGCCACCAGCCTCCCGGACAGCAATCAGCCCCAGCATTTT
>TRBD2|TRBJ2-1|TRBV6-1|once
CASSPGLAGVFSYNEQFF
TGTGCCAGCAGCCCAGGACTAGCGGGGGTCTTCTCCTACAATGAGCAGTTCTTC
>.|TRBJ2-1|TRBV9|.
CASSVVSKGRYNEQFF
TGTGCCAGCAGCGTAGTCTCGAAAGGGCGGTACAATGAGCAGTTCTTC
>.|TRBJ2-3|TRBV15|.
CATSRDGVGHTDTQYF
TGTGCCACCAGCAGAGACGGTGTCGGGCACACAGATACGCAGTATTTT
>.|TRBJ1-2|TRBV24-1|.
CATSDLSATHGYTF
TGTGCCACCAGTGATTTGTCCGCAACCCATGGCTACACCTTC
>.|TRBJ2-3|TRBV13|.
CASSDQADTQYF
TGTGCCAGCAGCGACCAAGCAGATACGCAGTATTTT
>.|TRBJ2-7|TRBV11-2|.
CASSPKGHSSYEQYF
TGTGCCAGCAGCCCTAAGGGGCACTCTTCCTACGAGCAGTACTTC
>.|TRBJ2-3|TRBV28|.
CASSQYEGDTQYF
TGTGCCAGCAGTCAATATGAGGGGGATACGCAGTATTTT
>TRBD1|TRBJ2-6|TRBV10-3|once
CAIMTGVNSGANVLTF
TGTGCCATTATGACAGGGGTCAACTCTGGGGCCAACGTCCTGACTTTC
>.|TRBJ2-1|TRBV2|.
CASSAFRANEQFF
TGTGCCAGCAGTGCTTTCAGGGCCAATGAGCAGTTCTTC
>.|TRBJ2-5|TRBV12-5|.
CASGMGVETQYF
TGTGCTAGTGGTATGGGGGTGGAGACCCAGTACTTC
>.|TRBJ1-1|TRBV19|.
CASSDGAFISPMNTEAFF
TGTGCCAGTAGTGACGGGGCCTTCATCTCCCCCATGAACACTGAAGCTTTCTTT
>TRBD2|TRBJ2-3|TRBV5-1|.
CASSFILGLAGTTDTQYF
TGCGCCAGCAGCTTCATCTTAGGACTAGCGGGAACCACAGATACGCAGTATTTT
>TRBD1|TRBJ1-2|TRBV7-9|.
CASSSTGERGYTF
TGTGCCAGCAGCTCCACAGGGGAGAGGGGCTACACCTTC
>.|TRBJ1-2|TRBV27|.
CASSLSIAGQGDGYTF
TGTGCCAGCAGTTTATCGATTGCTGGGCAGGGAGATGGCTACACCTTC
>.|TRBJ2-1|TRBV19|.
CASSDSTYNEQFF
TGTGCCAGTAGCGACAGTACCTACAATGAGCAGTTCTTC
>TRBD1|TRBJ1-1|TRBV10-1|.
CASSPRTGAAFF
TGCGCCAGCAGTCCTCGGACAGGGGCAGCTTTCTTT
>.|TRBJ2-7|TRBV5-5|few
CASSLVGGYYEQYF
TGTGCCAGCAGCTTGGTCGGGGGCTACTACGAGCAGTACTTC
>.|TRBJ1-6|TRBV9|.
CASSVKGGSNSPLHF
TGTGCCAGCAGCGTAAAGGGTGGGTCTAATTCACCCCTCCACTTT
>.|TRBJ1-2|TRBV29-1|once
CSVVVTNTYGYTF
TGCAGCGTTGTGGTAACCAATACCTATGGCTACACCTTC
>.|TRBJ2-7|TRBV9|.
CASSVATGSREQYF
TGTGCCAGCAGCGTAGCTACCGGTAGCCGCGAGCAGTACTTC